This T cell receptor beta chain was identified during a study of cytomegalovirus exposure and HLA in healthy donors (TCRdb year 2017). Regarding the complete study: In an earlier analysis of under 750 of the donors, roughly 300 Gb of sequence data and approximately 120 million unique TCR beta sequences from 180 million or so T cells were reported. To predict cytomegalovirus infection status, the study combined high-throughput TCR immunosequencing, statistical association of individual TCRs with disease status, and machine learning. Donor age, sex, ethnicity and CMV serostatus were compiled alongside the repertoire data. Roughly 300 gigabases of sequencing data and approximately 80 million unique TCR sequences were included in an early release covering roughly 700 HLA-typed donors. The study was designed to test whether signatures of past pathogen exposure could be identified by cataloging public T cell receptors. An earlier analysis of 587 of the donors applied high-throughput TCR beta sequencing to assess whether each TCR beta V gene segment acted as functional or pseudogenic. Because of strong linkage in the cohort, roughly five DR-DQ haplotypes were treated as single units for association and clustering. In a later analysis, previously published TCR beta repertoires from roughly 710 donors were re-analyzed and high-resolution HLA genotyping was added so that TCR occurrence patterns could be studied. Among several hundred genotyped donors of the cohort, an average of approximately 220,000 unique TCR beta nucleotide sequences was sequenced per donor, of which 15% to 20% were non-productive. Every discovery cohort repertoire had been produced on one sequencing platform. Using immunosequencing, the study profiled T cell repertoires from approximately 700 subjects and related those repertoires to cytomegalovirus serostatus. Rather than drawing on any new phenotypic data, the later analysis identified candidate immune exposures from TCR beta sequences and the way those sequences occurred across donors. The number of donors typed differed by locus, with about 629-630 for A, B, C, DRB1 and DQB1, 522 for DQA1, over 600 for DPA1, and some 440 for DPB1. Along with the approximately 670-subject first cohort, a separate validation cohort of over 90 different subjects was used. The genetic ancestry cluster associated with self-reported Caucasian donors included 81% of the approximately 400 genotyped donors. HLA typing included class I and class II loci at four-digit resolution. A later genetic analysis took genome-wide SNP genotypes for about 65% of the 666 donors and used that subset as a discovery cohort. Study-wide findings and limitations: In an earlier analysis of some 540 of the donors, most TCR beta V segments appeared in productive rearrangements about 87% or about 30% of the time, broadly matching IMGT annotations. CMV serostatus was the only immune exposure information available for the cohort. When HLA alleles, especially DR and DQ, strongly co-occurred, TCR associations were difficult to assign to individual alleles. The presence/absence analyses assumed that sequencing depth was roughly uniform across donors, and that assumption may not be true. According to a later genetic analysis, donors in an Asian-associated ancestry cluster had fewer N-insertions in productive TCRs than the approximately 630-donor mean. The study gave a list of about 150 TCR beta chains associated with cytomegalovirus. According to a later analysis, TCR association rates differed among HLA loci, with DRB1 alleles showing the most associated TCRs and HLA-C alleles showing the fewest. A cluster of highly shared sequence variants was judged likely to represent a technical artifact of the sequencing pipeline. Because some donors lacked HLA typing at each locus, the association tests relied only on the typed subset. Because counts were too low, some 17 rarely observed V segments, including chromosome 9 orphons, were left out of the earlier analysis of approximately 500 of the donors. An association between a missense DCLRE1C variant and V-gene and J-gene trimming of TCR beta chains was found in a later genetic analysis and replicated in an independent cohort. This cohort had only TCR beta chains sequenced, and the lack of alpha or paired-chain data limited which features could be detected. In a later analysis, some 18,000 TCR beta sequences were associated with specific HLA alleles at a false discovery rate of 0.05. Most TCR sequences were observed very rarely across donors, whereas some public TCRs were present in many individuals. Linkage disequilibrium might explain the correlated functional status among segregating V segments, but an unknown experimental factor could not be ruled out. The classifier was reported to diagnose cytomegalovirus status with high specificity and sensitivity in both the original cohort and the validation cohort. According to the authors, the approach could potentially be generalized to other disease states and immunological phenotypes. In a later analysis, most CMV-associated TCR beta chains were found to appear HLA-restricted, with HLA associations seemingly driven largely by CMV exposure. In a later analysis, HLA-associated TCR beta chains showed more clonal expansion and lower generation probabilities than non-associated chains that were equally common. According to a later analysis, parvovirus B19, influenza, CMV and Epstein-Barr virus appeared linked to several top co-occurrence clusters. A further reported finding was that TCR beta sequences accurately predicted the HLA-A and HLA-B alleles for most subjects in the first cohort. In vitro tests confirmed that a few of the cytomegalovirus-associated TCR beta chains recognize cytomegalovirus antigens.

The cohort comprised 666 healthy bone marrow donors. At the time of sampling, all cohort members were nominally healthy, though unrecorded immune exposures were likely present. The donor tested CMV seronegative and was one of the 352 seronegative cohort members. A peripheral blood sample was provided by each donor, and peripheral blood mononuclear cells were used for TCR beta sequencing. Genomic DNA was extracted from the blood cell samples with the Qiagen DNeasy Blood Extraction Kit. Libraries were prepared through the immunoSEQ multiplex PCR assay. The multiplex PCR relied on a mix of 60 forward primers for TCR Vbeta segments and 13 reverse primers for TCR Jbeta segments. A multiplex PCR assay on genomic DNA amplified the CDR3 region of rearranged TCR beta genes. On the Illumina HiSeq System, the amplified TCR beta libraries were sequenced as 87-base-pair reads. In the original analysis: Across the 600 to 700 repertoires, a later analysis counted about 81 million unique TCR beta chains, about 10 million of which were shared by at least two donors. Raw reads were error-corrected and collapsed into unique sequences with a nearest-neighbor algorithm that merged closely related sequences to remove PCR and sequencing errors. CDR3 sequences were aligned to IMGT reference sequences to assign V, D and J gene segments. For a sequence to be retained, a match of at least six nucleotides was required to both a V gene segment and a J gene segment. A rearrangement was called productive if the CDR3 had no stop codons and remained in frame with V and J, and every other rearrangement was called non-productive. Following IMGT convention, CDR3 was defined as the stretch from the second conserved V-encoded cysteine up to the conserved J-encoded phenylalanine. Sequences without an unambiguous match to a single V gene segment were excluded from the earlier analysis of 450 to 750 of the donors. An earlier analysis of 587 of the donors classified V segments as functional when productive rearrangements were above 56.7% and as segregating when the standard deviation between donors was above 5%. A statistical classification framework was built for diagnosing cytomegalovirus status from the catalog of TCR beta chain sequences. A later analysis assigned V and J genes by comparing TCR nucleotide sequences with IMGT/GENE-DB human TR gene sequences. The TCRdist pipeline was used in a later analysis to assign CDR3 sequences and most-parsimonious VDJ recombination scenarios. In a later analysis, each TCR beta chain was defined by its CDR3 amino acid sequence together with its V-gene family, and reads without a unique V-gene family were excluded. In a later analysis, fewer than 650 highly shared, low-generation-probability nucleotide sequences were removed to address suspected cross-contamination and a sequencing artifact. For each public chain, a later analysis derived a clonal expansion index from normalized ranks of inferred template counts within each repertoire. A later analysis computed generation probabilities with a VDJ recombination model fitted to out-of-frame rearrangements, and checked the results against IGoR. A later analysis scored TCR-TCR, TCR-HLA and TCR-CMV co-occurrence with hypergeometric tests, applying a repertoire-size bias correction to TCR pairs. A later analysis estimated false discovery rates by permuting HLA or CMV assignments 20 times. In a later analysis, co-occurring TCRs were grouped with DBSCAN, and TCRdist sequence similarity was added when clustering was performed within HLA-allele-positive subsets. Co-occurrence clustering excluded repertoires with fewer than 30,000 or more than 120,000 public chains, plus five with anomalous nucleotide sharing. Not all clones reach the TCRdb copy of this immuneACCESS table, which keeps in-frame sequences only. Checked studies attribute under half of the gap to unresolved V genes and leave the rest unexplained. D and trimming come from the DNA, and the V and J calls and clone size come from that table. The sample's table lists a count of around 150,000 clones. Around 1.4% of the sample comes from the top ten.

As for this clone: What this receptor recognizes is not known.

This TCR came from a woman between 55 and 75 years old in good health and CMV-seronegative. Material: PBMCs.

CDR3 reads: CASSPRTGTEAFF. Read as DNA, the sequence is TGTGCCAGCTCACCACGGACAGGCACTGAAGCTTTCTTT. The chain is encoded by TRBV18 joined to TRBJ1-1, with 7 middle bases fitting TRBD1. V trim: 1 base; J trim: 4 bases; unmatched bases: 0. Based on the germline V gene, the CDR1 and CDR2 sequences are KGHSH and LQKENI. The cysteine opens and the phenylalanine closes a CDR3 of 13 amino acids. The sequence is cut down to CDR3 DNA, 39 bases in frame from base 1.